The source of this T cell receptor (beta chain) is a study of T cell repertoires in cytomegalovirus infection. The V end was cut by 5 bases, the J end by 12 bases, with 14 bases between. Germline V gene data show CDR1 as MNHEY and CDR2 as SVGEGT. CDR3 length: 12 amino acids. Via MiXCR, TCRdb re-called the reads, giving one row per CDR3 protein. The data hold 680,000 or so distinct CDR3 sequences, with about 40% observed a single time. The source of this sequence is a human donor in good health (CMV status not recorded). Some clones in this sample may be carry-over from other donors' samples. This chain joins TRBV6-2 or TRBV6-3 and TRBJ2-1; D is possibly TRBD1 (6 bases). What was sequenced was PBMCs. CDR3 sequence reads: CASSTTGNAQFF. The CDR3 DNA is TGTGCCAGCAGTACTACAGGGAACGCGCAGTTCTTC.